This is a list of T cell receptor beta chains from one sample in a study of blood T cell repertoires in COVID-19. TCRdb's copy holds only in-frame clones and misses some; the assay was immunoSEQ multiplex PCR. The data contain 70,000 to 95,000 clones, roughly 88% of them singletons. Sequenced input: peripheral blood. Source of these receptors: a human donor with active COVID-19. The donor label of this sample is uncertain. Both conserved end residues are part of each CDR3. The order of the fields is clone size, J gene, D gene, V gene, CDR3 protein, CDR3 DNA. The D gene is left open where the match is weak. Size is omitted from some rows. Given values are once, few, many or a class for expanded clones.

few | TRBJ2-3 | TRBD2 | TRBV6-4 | CASSETSGAPDTQYF | TGTGCCAGCAGTGAGACTAGCGGGGCCCCAGATACGCAGTATTTT
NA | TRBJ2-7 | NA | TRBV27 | CASSRDFSYEQYF | TGTGCCAGCAGCCGGGACTTCTCCTACGAGCAGTACTTC
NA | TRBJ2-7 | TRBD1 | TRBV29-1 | CSVGQGSEQYF | TGCAGCGTGGGACAGGGAAGCGAGCAGTACTTC
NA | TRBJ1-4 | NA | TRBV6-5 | CASSRGTLNEKLFF | TGTGCCAGCAGCCGCGGGACTCTTAATGAAAAACTGTTTTTT
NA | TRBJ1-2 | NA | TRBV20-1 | CSASPTGYYGYTF | TGCAGTGCTAGTCCAACAGGGTACTATGGCTACACCTTC
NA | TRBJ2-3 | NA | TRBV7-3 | CASSLMGLSTDTQYF | TGTGCCAGCAGCTTAATGGGGCTCAGCACAGATACGCAGTATTTT
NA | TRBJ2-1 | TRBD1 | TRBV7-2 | CASSLGGTGEYNEQFF | TGTGCCAGCAGCTTAGGAGGGACAGGGGAGTACAATGAGCAGTTCTTC
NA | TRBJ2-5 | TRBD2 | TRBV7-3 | CASSPALAGQETQYF | TGTGCCAGCAGCCCCGCCCTAGCGGGGCAAGAGACCCAGTACTTC
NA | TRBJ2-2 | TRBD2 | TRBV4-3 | CASSQDPTGGRPGELFF | TGCGCCAGCAGCCAAGATCCGACCGGGGGGAGGCCCGGGGAGCTGTTTTTT
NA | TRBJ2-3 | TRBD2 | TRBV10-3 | CAISSVAGGQTSTDTQYF | TGTGCCATCTCTTCGGTAGCGGGGGGCCAGACTAGCACAGATACGCAGTATTTT
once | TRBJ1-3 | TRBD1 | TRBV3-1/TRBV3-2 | CASSRGTGSSGNTIYF | TGTGCCAGCAGCCGAGGGACAGGCAGCTCTGGAAACACCATATATTTT
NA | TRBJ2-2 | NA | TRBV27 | CASRTGTTNTGELFF | TGTGCCAGCAGGACCGGGACAACGAACACCGGGGAGCTGTTTTTT
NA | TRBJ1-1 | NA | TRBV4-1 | CASSQVDTRMNTEAFF | TGCGCCAGCAGCCAAGTCGACACCCGTATGAACACTGAAGCTTTCTTT
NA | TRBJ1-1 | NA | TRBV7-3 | CASSLFGGPNTEAFF | TGTGCCAGCAGCTTATTCGGGGGGCCGAACACTGAAGCTTTCTTT
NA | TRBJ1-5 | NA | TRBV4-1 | CASSQVNQPQHF | TGCGCCAGCAGCCAAGTAAATCAGCCCCAGCATTTT
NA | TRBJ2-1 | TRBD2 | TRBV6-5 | CASRSLAGGNNEQFF | TGTGCCAGCAGATCGCTAGCGGGCGGGAACAATGAGCAGTTCTTC
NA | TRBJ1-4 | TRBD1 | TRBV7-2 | CASSRDRGGFEKLFF | TGTGCCAGCAGCAGAGACAGGGGTGGATTTGAAAAACTGTTTTTT
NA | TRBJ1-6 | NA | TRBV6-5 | CASSYRRESPLHF | TGTGCCAGCAGTTATCGCAGGGAATCACCCCTCCACTTT
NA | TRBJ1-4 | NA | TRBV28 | CASSLNSHEKLFF | TGTGCCAGCAGTTTGAACAGCCATGAAAAACTGTTTTTT
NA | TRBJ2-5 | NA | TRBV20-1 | CSASLPGRETQYF | TGCAGTGCTAGTTTACCAGGGCGAGAGACCCAGTACTTC
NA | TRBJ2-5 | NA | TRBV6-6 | CASSYGYQETQYF | TGTGCCAGCAGTTACGGCTACCAAGAGACCCAGTACTTC
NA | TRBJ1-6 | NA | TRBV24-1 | CATSTPPQVQIAKPNFAPLHF | TGTGCCACCAGCACCCCCCCCCAGGTTCAAATTGCAAAACCTAATTTTGCACCCCTCCACTTT
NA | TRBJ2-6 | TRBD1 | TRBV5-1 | CASSFGTGGYSGANVLTF | TGCGCCAGCAGCTTTGGGACAGGGGGGTACTCTGGGGCCAACGTCCTGACTTTC
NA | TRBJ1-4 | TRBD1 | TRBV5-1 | CASSLGTGLTEKLFF | TGCGCCAGCAGCTTGGGGACAGGGCTTACTGAAAAACTGTTTTTT
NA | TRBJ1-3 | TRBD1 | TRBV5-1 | CASSLVGTGLTGNTIYF | TGCGCCAGCAGCTTGGTCGGGACAGGCCTGACTGGAAACACCATATATTTT
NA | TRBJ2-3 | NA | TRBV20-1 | CSARRDTQYF | TGCAGTGCTAGACGGGATACGCAGTATTTT
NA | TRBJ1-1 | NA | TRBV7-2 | CASSPRYGNTEAFF | TGTGCCAGCAGCCCTCGGTACGGGAACACTGAAGCTTTCTTT
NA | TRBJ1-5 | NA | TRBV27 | CASSLGTVNQPQHF | TGTGCCAGCAGTTTAGGTACAGTCAATCAGCCCCAGCATTTT
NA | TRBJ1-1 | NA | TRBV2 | CASSSPDLQNTEAFF | TGTGCCAGCAGTTCACCGGACTTACAGAACACTGAAGCTTTCTTT
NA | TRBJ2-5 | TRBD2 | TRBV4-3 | CASSQGRNLAGGRETQYF | TGCGCCAGCAGCCAAGGCCGGAATTTAGCGGGGGGGCGGGAGACCCAGTACTTC
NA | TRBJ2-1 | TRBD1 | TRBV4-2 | CASSHSTGGGEQFF | TGTGCCAGCAGCCATTCGACAGGGGGCGGTGAGCAGTTCTTC
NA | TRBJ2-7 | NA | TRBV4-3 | CASSQISSPRYEQYF | TGCGCCAGCAGCCAGATTTCCTCACCTCGGTACGAGCAGTACTTC
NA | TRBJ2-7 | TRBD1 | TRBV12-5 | CASGLDTGTGGGYEQYF | TGTGCTAGTGGTTTGGATACCGGGACAGGGGGCGGGTACGAGCAGTACTTC
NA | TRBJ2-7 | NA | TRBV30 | CAWSTGQTYEQYF | TGTGCCTGGAGTACAGGACAGACCTACGAGCAGTACTTC
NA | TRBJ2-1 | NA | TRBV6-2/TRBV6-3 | CASSQTSNEQFF | TGTGCCAGCAGTCAGACTAGCAATGAGCAGTTCTTC
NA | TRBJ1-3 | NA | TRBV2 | CASSEWGGSGNTIYF | TGTGCCAGCAGTGAATGGGGGGGTTCAGGAAACACCATATATTTT
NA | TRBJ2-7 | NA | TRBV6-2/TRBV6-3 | CASSTGENYEQYF | TGTGCCAGCAGCACGGGGGAAAACTACGAGCAGTACTTC
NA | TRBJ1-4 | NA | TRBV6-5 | CASGLVWTANEKLFF | TGTGCCAGCGGGCTTGTATGGACAGCTAATGAAAAACTGTTTTTT
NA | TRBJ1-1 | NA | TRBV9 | CASSVVGVGGDTEAFF | TGTGCCAGCAGCGTAGTCGGGGTGGGCGGGGACACTGAAGCTTTCTTT
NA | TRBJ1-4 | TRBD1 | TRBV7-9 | CASSFQGALSEKLFF | TGTGCCAGCAGCTTTCAGGGGGCGCTGAGTGAAAAACTGTTTTTT
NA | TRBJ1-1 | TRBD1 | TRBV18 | CASSGPGTGGLAFF | TGTGCCAGCTCGGGCCCCGGGACAGGGGGCCTAGCTTTCTTT
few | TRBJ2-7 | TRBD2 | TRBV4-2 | CASSQRERGVPYEQYF | TGTGCCAGCAGCCAACGGGAACGGGGGGTTCCCTACGAGCAGTACTTC
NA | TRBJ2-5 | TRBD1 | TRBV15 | CATSRTGGGEETQYF | TGTGCCACCAGCAGAACAGGGGGTGGGGAAGAGACCCAGTACTTC
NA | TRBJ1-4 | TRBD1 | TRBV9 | CASSGGQGGTYNEKLFF | TGTGCCAGCAGCGGAGGACAGGGGGGCACTTATAATGAAAAACTGTTTTTT
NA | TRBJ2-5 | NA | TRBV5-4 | CASSLGGKTQYF | TGTGCCAGCAGCTTAGGGGGAAAGACCCAGTACTTC
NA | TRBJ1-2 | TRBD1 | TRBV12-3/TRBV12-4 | CASSRDRDYGYTF | TGTGCCAGCAGCCGGGACAGGGACTATGGCTACACCTTC
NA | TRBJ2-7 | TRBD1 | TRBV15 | CATSRDLGTVISYEQYF | TGTGCCACCAGCAGAGATTTGGGGACAGTTATATCCTACGAGCAGTACTTC
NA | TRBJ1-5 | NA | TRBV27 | CASSFTGYSNQPQHF | TGTGCCAGCAGTTTCACAGGTTATAGCAATCAGCCCCAGCATTTT
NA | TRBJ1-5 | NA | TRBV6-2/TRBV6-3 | CASSYSGTGRGQPQHF | TGTGCCAGCAGTTACTCCGGGACCGGAAGGGGGCAGCCCCAGCATTTT
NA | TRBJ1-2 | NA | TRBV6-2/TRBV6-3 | CASSWPLDTVYGYTF | TGTGCCAGCAGTTGGCCCCTGGACACAGTCTATGGCTACACCTTC